Below are 3 T cell receptor beta chains sequenced from a single sample in a study of T cell therapy after organ transplantation. These receptors are not linked to any known antigen. The assay was immunoSEQ multiplex PCR, and TCRdb's table has in-frame clones only and misses some. The sample yields 50,000 or so clones, approximately 94% seen once. The material sequenced was CD8+ T cells from blood, taken before autologous CMV-specific T cell therapy. These receptors were taken from a human patient who had received a solid organ transplant and had CMV disease.

CDR3 bases: TGTGCCAGCAGCTTAGATGGACAGTGGCGGGAGACCCAGTACTTC. Translation gives CASSLDGQWRETQYF. This chain links TRBV7-2 with TRBJ2-5; possibly TRBD1 for D (6 bases). V lost 1 base to trimming and J lost 5 bases, with 14 bases between them. The CDR3 extends over 15 amino acids. Germline V gives CDR1 SGHTA, CDR2 FQGNSA.

The rearrangement joins TRBV12-5 to TRBJ1-1; no clear D gene. Germline V gene lookup returns CDR1 LGHNT and CDR2 FRNRAP. V was pared by 1 base and J by 0 bases, with 12 bases between. The CDR3 consists of 16 residues. The CDR3 nucleotides read TGTGCTAGTGGTTTGGGTAGTGGGTTACTGAACACTGAAGCTTTCTTT. This encodes CASGLGSGLLNTEAFF.

The genes are TRBV29-1 and TRBJ1-1, with TRBD1 matching over 8 bases. The CDR3 has 12 amino acids. From germline, CDR1 is SQVTM and CDR2 ANQGSEA. V shed 6 bases, J shed 7 bases, and the junction held 7 bases outside the gene matches. The CDR3 loop is CSVIQGAGEAFF. CDR3 coding DNA: TGCAGCGTCATTCAGGGGGCAGGTGAAGCTTTCTTT. The complete variable domain, with remaining parts taken from reference TRBV29-1 and TRBJ1-1, reads SAVISQKPSRDICQRGTSLTIQCQVDSQVTMMFWYRQQPGQSLTLIATANQGSEATYESGFVIDKFPISRPNLTFSTLTVSNMSPEDSSIYLCSVIQGAGEAFFGQGTRLTVV.